This T cell receptor (beta chain) appears in the sequencing data of a study of cytomegalovirus exposure and HLA in healthy donors. Overall study findings and caveats: There were a few CMV-associated chains whose specificity for CMV antigens was confirmed in vitro. On later analysis, the bulk of CMV-associated TCR beta chains appeared to be HLA-restricted. A later look showed TCR association rates differing by HLA locus, highest for DRB1 and lowest for HLA-C.

Concerning this clone itself: Its target is not known.

CDR3 length: 16 residues. Per the germline V gene, CDR1 is LGHNA and CDR2 is YNFKEQ. V lost 0 bases to trimming and J lost 0 bases, with 8 bases between them. The PCR was carried out with 60 Vbeta primers and 13 Jbeta primers. Generated by immunoSEQ multiplex PCR, the TCRdb table keeps only in-frame clones and is missing some. The sample includes around 130,000 clones, about 80% seen only once; the top ten take under 3%. The sequencing sample was made of PBMCs. The source is a boy aged 2 to 9 in good health and CMV-seronegative. This rearrangement joins TRBV4-2 to TRBJ2-2, with D uncertain. CDR3 in DNA: TGTGCCAGCAGCCAAGACAGTCTCGCGAACACCGGGGAGCTGTTTTTT. Translated: CASSQDSLANTGELFF.